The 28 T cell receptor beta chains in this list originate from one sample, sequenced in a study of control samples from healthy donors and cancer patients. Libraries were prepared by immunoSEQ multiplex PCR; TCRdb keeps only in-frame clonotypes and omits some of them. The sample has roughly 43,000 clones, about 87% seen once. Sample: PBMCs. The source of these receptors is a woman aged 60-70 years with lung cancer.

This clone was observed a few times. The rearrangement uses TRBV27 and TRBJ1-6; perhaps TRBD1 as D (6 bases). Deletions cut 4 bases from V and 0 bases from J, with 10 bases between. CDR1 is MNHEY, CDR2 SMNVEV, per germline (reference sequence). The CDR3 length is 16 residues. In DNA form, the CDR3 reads TGTGCCAGCAGTTCAGGGGTCGACTCCTATAATTCACCCCTCCACTTT. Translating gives CASSSGVDSYNSPLHF.

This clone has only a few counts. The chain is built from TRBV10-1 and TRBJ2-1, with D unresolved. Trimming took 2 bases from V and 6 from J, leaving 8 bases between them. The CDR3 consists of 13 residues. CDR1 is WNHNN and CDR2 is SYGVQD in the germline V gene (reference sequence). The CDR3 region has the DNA TGCGCCAGCAGTGAGCTTAGGCTCAATGAGCAGTTCTTC. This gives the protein CASSELRLNEQFF.

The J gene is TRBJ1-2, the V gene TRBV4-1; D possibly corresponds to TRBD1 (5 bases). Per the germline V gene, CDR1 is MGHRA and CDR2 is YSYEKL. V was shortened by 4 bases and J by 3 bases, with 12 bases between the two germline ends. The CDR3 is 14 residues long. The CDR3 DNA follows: TGCGCCAGCAGCCCCAGAGCAGGGCACTATGGCTACACCTTC. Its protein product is CASSPRAGHYGYTF.

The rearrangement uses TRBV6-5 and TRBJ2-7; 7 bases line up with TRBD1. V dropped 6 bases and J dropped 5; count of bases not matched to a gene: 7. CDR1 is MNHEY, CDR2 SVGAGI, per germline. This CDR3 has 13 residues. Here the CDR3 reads CASRGDSPDEQYF. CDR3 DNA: TGTGCCAGCAGAGGGGACAGCCCTGACGAGCAGTACTTC.

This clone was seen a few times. The CDR3 DNA follows: TGTGCCAGTAGTAAAGGACTCCCGGGGGGGGAGACCCAGTACTTC. Amino acids: CASSKGLPGGETQYF. The rearrangement uses TRBV19 and TRBJ2-5; 8 positions match TRBD2. There are 15 residues in the CDR3. The V and J ends lost 4 bases and 5 bases, in that order; junction bases with no gene match: 9. Germline assignment: CDR1 LNHDA and CDR2 SQIVND (reference sequence).

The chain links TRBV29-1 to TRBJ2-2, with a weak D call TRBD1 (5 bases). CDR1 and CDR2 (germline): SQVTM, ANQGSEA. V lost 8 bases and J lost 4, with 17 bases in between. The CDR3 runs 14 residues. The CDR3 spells CSLSSGSGTGELFF. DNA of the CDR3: TGCAGCTTAAGCTCAGGGTCGGGCACCGGGGAGCTGTTTTTT.

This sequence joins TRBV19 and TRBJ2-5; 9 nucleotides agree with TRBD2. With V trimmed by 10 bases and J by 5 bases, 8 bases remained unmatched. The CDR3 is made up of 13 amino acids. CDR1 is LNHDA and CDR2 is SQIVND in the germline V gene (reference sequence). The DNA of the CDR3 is TGTGCCACAAAAGCGGGAGGCGGGGAGACCCAGTACTTC. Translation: CATKAGGGETQYF.

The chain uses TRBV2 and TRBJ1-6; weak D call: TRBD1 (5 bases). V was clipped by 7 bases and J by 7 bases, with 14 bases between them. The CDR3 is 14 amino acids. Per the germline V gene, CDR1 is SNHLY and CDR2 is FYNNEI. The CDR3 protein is CASTIGGPNSPLHF. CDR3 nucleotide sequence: TGTGCCAGCACTATCGGGGGTCCGAATTCACCCCTCCACTTT.

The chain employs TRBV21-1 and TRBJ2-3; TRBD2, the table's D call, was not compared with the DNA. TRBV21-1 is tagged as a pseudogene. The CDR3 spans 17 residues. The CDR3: CASSKRIAGGVTDTQYF. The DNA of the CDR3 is TGTGCCAGCAGCAAAAGGATAGCGGGAGGGGTCACAGATACGCAGTATTTT.

Here the CDR3 reads CASRGSGTGNTEAFF. The CDR3, as DNA: TGTGCCAGTAGGGGATCCGGGACAGGGAACACTGAAGCTTTCTTT. The chain links TRBV19 to TRBJ1-1; TRBD1 matches 8 bases. The CDR3 consists of 15 residues. J lost 1 base, V lost 6 bases, and 7 bases had no gene match. Germline CDR1 and CDR2: LNHDA and SQIVND (reference sequence).

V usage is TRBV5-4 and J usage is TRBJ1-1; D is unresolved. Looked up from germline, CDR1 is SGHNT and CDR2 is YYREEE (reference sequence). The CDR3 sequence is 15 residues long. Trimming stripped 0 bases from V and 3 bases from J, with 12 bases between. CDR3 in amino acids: CASSLVKGLYTEAFF. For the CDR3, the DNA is TGTGCCAGCAGCTTGGTAAAGGGTCTCTACACTGAAGCTTTCTTT.

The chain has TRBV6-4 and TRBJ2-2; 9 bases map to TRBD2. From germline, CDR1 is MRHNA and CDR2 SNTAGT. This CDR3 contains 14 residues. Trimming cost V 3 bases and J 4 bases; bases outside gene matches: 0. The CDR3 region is CASSEAGGTGELFF. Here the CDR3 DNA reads TGTGCCAGCAGTGAAGCGGGAGGCACCGGGGAGCTGTTTTTT.

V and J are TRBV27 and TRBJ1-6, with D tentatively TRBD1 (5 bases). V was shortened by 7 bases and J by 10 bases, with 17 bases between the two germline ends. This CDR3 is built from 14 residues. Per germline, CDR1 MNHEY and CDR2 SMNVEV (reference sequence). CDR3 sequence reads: CASTPWGLRSPLHF. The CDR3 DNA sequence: TGTGCCAGCACCCCTTGGGGGTTGAGATCACCCCTCCACTTT.

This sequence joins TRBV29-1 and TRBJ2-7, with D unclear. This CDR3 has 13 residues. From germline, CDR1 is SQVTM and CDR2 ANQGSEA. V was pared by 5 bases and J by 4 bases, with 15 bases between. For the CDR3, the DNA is TGCAGCGTTTTAACCGGGTCAGTATACGAGCAGTACTTC. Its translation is CSVLTGSVYEQYF.

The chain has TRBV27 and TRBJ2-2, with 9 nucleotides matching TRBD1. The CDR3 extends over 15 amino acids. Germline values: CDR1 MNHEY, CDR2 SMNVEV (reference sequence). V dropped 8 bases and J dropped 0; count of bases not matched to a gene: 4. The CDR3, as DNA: TGTGCCAGCGGACAGGGGCCCACGAACACCGGGGAGCTGTTTTTT. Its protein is CASGQGPTNTGELFF.

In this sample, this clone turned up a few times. CDR3 in DNA: TGTGCCTGGAGTGAGTGGGACAGATCCTACGAGCAGTACTTC. Amino acid sequence: CAWSEWDRSYEQYF. The rearrangement joins TRBV30 to TRBJ2-7; 7 bases are shared with TRBD1. Germline V gene sequence: CDR1 GTSNPN, CDR2 SVGIG (reference sequence). V shed 1 base, J shed 1 base, and the junction held 4 bases outside the gene matches. This CDR3 spans 14 amino acids.

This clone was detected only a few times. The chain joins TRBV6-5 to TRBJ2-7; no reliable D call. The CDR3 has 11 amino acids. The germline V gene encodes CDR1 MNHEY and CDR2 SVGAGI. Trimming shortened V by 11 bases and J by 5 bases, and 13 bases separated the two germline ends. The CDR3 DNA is TGTGCCTCTACCATTTGGGACGAGCAGTACTTC. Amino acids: CASTIWDEQYF.

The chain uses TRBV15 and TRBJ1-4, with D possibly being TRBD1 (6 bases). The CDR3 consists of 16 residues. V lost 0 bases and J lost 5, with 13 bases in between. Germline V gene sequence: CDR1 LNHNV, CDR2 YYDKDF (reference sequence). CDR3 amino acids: CATSRDFRTENEKLFF. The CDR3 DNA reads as TGTGCCACCAGCAGAGATTTTCGGACAGAGAATGAAAAACTGTTTTTT.

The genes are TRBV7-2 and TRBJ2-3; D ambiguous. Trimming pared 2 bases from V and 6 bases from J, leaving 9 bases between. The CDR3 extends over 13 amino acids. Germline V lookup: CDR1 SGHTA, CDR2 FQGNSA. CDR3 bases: TGTGCCAGCAGCTTATTATTGGAGGATACGCAGTATTTT. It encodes CASSLLLEDTQYF. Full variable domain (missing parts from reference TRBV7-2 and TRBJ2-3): GAGVSQSPSNKVTEKGKDVELRCDPISGHTALYWYRQSLGQGLEFLIYFQGNSAPDKSGLPSDRFSAERTGGSVSTLTIQRTQQEDSAVYLCASSLLLEDTQYFGPGTRLTVL.

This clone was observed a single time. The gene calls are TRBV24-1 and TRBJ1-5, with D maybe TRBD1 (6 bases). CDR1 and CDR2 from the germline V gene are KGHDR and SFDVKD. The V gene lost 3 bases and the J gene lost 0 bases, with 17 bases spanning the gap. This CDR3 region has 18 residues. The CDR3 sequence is CATSDRNPGTYSNQPQHF. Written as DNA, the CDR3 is TGTGCCACCAGTGATCGTAATCCCGGGACATATAGCAATCAGCCCCAGCATTTT.

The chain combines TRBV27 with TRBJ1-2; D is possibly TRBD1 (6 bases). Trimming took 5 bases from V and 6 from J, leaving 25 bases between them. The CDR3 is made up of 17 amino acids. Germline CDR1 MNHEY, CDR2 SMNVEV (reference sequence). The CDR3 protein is CASSPSTPRTGLNGYTF. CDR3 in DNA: TGTGCCAGCAGTCCATCAACCCCGAGAACAGGGTTAAATGGCTACACCTTC.

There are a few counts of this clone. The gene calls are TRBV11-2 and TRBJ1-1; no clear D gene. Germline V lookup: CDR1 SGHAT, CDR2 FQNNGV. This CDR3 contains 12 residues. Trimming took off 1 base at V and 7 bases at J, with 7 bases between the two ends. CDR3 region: CASSLGLNEAFF. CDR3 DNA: TGTGCCAGCAGCTTAGGACTAAATGAAGCTTTCTTT.

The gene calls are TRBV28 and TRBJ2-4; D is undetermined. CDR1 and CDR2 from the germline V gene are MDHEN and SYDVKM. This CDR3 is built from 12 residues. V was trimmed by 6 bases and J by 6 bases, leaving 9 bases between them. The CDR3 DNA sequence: TGTGCCAGCAGCGAATTCGGAAACATTCAGTACTTC. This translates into CASSEFGNIQYF.

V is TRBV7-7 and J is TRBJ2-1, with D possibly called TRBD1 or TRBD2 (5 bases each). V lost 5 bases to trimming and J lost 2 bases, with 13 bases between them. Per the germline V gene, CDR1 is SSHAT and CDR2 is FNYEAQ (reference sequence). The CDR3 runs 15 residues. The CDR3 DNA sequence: TGTGCCAGCAGCCGGGGCCTAAGGCCCTACAATGAGCAGTTCTTC. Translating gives CASSRGLRPYNEQFF.

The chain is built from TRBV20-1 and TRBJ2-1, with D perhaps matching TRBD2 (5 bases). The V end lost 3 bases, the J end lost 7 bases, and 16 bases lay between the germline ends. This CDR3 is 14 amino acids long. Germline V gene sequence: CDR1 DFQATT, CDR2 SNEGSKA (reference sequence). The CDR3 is CSASRGRSGNEQFF. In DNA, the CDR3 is TGCAGTGCTAGTAGAGGGCGTTCGGGGAATGAGCAGTTCTTC.

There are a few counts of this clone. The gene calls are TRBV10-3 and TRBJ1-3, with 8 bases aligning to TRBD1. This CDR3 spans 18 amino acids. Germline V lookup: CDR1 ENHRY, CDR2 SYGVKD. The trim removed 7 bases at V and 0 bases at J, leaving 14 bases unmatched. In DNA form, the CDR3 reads TGTGCCATCACCCGGACAGGGTTCCATACCTTCTCTGGAAACACCATATATTTT. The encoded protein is CAITRTGFHTFSGNTIYF.

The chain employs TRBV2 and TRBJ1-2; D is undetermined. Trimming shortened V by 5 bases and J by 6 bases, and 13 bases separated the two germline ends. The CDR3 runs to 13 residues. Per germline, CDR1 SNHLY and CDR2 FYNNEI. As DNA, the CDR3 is TGTGCCAGCAGTCGGTCTCCCCCGGATGGCTACACCTTC. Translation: CASSRSPPDGYTF.

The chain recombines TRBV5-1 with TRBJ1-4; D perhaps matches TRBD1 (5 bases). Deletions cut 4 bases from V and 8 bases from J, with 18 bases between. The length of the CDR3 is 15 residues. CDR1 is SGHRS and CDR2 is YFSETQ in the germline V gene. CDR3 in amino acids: CASSPGGARDEKLFF. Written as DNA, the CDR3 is TGCGCCAGCAGCCCAGGAGGGGCCCGGGACGAAAAACTGTTTTTT. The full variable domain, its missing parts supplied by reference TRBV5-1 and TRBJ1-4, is KAGVTQTPRYLIKTRGQQVTLSCSPISGHRSVSWYQQTPGQGLQFLFEYFSETQRNKGNFPGRFSGRQFSNSRSEMNVSTLELGDSALYLCASSPGGARDEKLFFGSGTQLSVL.